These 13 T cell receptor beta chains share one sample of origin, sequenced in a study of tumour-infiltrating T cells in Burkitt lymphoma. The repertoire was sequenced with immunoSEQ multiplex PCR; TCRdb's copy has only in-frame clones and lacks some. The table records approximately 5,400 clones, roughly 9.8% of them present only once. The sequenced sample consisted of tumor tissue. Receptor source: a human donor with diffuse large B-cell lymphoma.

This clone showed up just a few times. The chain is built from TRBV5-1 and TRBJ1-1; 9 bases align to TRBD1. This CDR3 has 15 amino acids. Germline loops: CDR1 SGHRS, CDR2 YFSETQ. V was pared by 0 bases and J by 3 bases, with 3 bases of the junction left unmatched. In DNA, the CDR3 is TGCGCCAGCAGCTTGGATGGACAGGGGTACACTGAAGCTTTCTTT. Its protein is CASSLDGQGYTEAFF.

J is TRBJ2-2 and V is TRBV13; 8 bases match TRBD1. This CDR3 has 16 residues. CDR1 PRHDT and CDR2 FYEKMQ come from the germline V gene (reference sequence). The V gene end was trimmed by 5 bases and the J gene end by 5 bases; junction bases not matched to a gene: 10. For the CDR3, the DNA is TGTGCCAGCAGCCTCCGACAGGGGAGTTTAACCGGGGAGCTGTTTTTT. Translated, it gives CASSLRQGSLTGELFF.

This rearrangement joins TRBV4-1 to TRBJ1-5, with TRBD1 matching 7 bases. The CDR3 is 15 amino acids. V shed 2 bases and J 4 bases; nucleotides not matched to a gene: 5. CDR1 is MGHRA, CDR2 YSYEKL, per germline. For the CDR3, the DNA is TGCGCCAGCAGCCAAACACAGGGGACAAATCAGCCCCAGCATTTT. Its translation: CASSQTQGTNQPQHF.

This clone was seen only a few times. CDR3 sequence: CASRDLNRGSSAFF. CDR3 DNA sequence: TGTGCCAGCAGGGACCTAAACAGGGGATCGTCGGCTTTCTTT. The V and J genes are TRBV6-1 and TRBJ1-1; 7 nucleotides line up with TRBD1. In germline, CDR1 is MNHNS, CDR2 SASEGT. The trim removed 6 bases at V and 11 bases at J, leaving 15 bases unmatched. This CDR3 is 14 amino acids long.

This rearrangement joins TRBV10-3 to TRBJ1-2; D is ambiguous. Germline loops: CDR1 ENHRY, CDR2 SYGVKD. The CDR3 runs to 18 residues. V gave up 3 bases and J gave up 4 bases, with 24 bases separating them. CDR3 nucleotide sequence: TGTGCCATCAGTGAACCTTGGATTGTAGGGATATCGGGCTATGGCTACACCTTC. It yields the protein CAISEPWIVGISGYGYTF.

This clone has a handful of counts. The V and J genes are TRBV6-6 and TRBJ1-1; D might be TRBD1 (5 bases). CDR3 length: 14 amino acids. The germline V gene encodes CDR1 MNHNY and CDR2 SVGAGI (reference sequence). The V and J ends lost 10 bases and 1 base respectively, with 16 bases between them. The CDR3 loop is CATDLRGENTEAFF. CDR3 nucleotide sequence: TGTGCCACCGATTTGAGAGGGGAGAACACTGAAGCTTTCTTT.

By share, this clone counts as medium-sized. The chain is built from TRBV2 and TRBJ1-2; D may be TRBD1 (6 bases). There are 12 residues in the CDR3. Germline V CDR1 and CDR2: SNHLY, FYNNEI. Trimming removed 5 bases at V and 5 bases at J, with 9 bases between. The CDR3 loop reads CASSTGLYGYTF. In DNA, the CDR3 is TGTGCCAGCAGTACAGGGCTGTATGGCTACACCTTC.

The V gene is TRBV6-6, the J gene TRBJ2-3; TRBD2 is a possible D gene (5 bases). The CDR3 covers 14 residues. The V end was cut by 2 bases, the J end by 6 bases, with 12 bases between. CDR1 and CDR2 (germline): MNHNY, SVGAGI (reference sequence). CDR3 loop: CASSYTEGMDTQYF. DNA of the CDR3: TGTGCCAGCAGTTACACTGAGGGTATGGATACGCAGTATTTT.

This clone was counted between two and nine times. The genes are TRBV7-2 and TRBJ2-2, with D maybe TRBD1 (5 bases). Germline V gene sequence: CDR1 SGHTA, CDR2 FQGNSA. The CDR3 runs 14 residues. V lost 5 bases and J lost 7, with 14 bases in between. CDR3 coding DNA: TGTGCCAGCAGCCCCTCAGGGTTCGTCGGGGAGCTGTTTTTT. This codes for CASSPSGFVGELFF. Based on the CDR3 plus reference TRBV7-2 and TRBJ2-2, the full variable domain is GAGVSQSPSNKVTEKGKDVELRCDPISGHTALYWYRQSLGQGLEFLIYFQGNSAPDKSGLPSDRFSAERTGGSVSTLTIQRTQQEDSAVYLCASSPSGFVGELFFGEGSRLTVL.

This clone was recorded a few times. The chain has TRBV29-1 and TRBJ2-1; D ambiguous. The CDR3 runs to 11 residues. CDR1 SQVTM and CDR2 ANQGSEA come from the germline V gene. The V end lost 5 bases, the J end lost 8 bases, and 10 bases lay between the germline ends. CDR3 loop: CSVSGSHEQFF. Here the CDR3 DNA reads TGCAGCGTTTCCGGGTCGCATGAGCAGTTCTTC.

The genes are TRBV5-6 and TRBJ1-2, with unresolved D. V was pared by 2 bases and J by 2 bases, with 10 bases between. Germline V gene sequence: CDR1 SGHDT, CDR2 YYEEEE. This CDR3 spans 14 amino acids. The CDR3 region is CASSFQLLNYGYTF. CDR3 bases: TGTGCCAGCAGCTTTCAGCTGTTAAACTATGGCTACACCTTC.

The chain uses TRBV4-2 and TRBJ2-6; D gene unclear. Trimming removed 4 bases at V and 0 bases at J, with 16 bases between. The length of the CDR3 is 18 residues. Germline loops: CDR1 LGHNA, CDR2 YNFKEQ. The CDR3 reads CASSPKQPSLSGANVLTF. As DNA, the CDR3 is TGTGCCAGCAGCCCCAAGCAACCATCCCTCTCTGGGGCCAACGTCCTGACTTTC.

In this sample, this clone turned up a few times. This CDR3 reads CASRDSLSTDTQYF. In nucleotides, the CDR3 is TGTGCCAGCCGAGACAGCCTAAGCACAGATACGCAGTATTTT. The chain joins TRBV19 to TRBJ2-3; TRBD1 might be the D (5 bases). Between the trimmed V and J ends, which lost 9 bases and 0 bases, there was a span of 13 bases. CDR3 size: 14 residues. CDR1 and CDR2 from the germline V gene are LNHDA and SQIVND (reference sequence).